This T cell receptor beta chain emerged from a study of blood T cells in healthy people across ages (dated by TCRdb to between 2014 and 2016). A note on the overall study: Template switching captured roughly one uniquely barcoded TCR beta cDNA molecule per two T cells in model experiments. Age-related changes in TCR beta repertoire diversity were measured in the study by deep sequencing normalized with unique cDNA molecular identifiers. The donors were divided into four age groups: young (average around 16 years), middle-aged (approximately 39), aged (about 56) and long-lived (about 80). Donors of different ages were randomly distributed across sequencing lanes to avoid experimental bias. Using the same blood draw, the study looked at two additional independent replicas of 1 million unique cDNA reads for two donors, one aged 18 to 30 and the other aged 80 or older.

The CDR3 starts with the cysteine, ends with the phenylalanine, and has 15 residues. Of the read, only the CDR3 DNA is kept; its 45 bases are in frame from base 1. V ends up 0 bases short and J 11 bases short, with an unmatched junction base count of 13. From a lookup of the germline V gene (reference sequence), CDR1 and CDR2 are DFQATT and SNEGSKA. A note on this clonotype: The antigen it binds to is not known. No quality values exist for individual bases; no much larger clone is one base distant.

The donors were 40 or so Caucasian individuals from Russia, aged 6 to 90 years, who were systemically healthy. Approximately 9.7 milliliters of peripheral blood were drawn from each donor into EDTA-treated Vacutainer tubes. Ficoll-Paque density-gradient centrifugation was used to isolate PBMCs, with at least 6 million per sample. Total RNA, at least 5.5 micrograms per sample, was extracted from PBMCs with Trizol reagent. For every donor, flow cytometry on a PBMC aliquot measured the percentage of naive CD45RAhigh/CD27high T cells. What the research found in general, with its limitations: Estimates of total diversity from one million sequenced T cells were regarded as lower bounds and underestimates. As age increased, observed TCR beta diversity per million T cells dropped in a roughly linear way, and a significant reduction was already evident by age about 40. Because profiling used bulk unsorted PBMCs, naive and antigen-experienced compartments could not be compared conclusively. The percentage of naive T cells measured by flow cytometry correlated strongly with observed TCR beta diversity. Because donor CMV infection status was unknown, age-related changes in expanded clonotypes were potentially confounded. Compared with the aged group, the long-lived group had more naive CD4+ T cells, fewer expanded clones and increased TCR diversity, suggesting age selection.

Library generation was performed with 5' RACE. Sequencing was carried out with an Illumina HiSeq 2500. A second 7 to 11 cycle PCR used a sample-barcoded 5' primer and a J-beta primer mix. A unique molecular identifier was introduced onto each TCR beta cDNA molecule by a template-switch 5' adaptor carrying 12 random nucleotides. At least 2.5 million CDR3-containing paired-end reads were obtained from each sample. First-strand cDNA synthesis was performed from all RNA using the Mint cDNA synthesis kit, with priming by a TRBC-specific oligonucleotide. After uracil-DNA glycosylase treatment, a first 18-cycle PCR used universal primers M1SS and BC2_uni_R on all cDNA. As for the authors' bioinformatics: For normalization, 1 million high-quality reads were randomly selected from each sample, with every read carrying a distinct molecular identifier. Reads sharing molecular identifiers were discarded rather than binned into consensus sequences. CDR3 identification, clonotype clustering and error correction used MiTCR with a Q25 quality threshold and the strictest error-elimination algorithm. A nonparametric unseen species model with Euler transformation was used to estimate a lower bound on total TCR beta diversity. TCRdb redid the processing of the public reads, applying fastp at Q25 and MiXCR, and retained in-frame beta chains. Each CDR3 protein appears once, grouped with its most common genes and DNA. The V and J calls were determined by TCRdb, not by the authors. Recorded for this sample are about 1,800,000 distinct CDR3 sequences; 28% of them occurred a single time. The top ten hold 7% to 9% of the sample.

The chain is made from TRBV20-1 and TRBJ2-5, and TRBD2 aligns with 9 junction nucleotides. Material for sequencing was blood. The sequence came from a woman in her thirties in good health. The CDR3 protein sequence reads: CSARDLAGGNMEQYF. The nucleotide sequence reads TGCAGTGCTAGAGATCTGGCGGGGGGGAATATGGAGCAGTACTTC.